These 12 T cell receptor beta chains were all obtained from the same sample, sequenced in a study of blood T cell repertoires in COVID-19. The protocol was immunoSEQ multiplex PCR, while the TCRdb copy is restricted to in-frame clones and leaves out a portion. The top ten clones hold roughly 1.4% of a sample with hundreds of thousands of clones, roughly 89% of them seen once. Sample: peripheral blood. The receptors here all came from a young woman with active or convalescent COVID-19.

This clone was observed a single time. The J gene is TRBJ2-1, the V gene TRBV12-5, with TRBD2 matching 12 bases. CDR3 length equals 17 residues. Trimming removed 6 bases from V and 3 bases from J; junction bases left unmatched: 9. Germline V gene sequence: CDR1 LGHNT, CDR2 FRNRAP. The CDR3 reads CASGQRLAGAIYNEQFF. The DNA for the CDR3 is TGTGCTAGTGGCCAAAGACTAGCGGGAGCAATCTACAATGAGCAGTTCTTC.

This clone was counted between two and nine times. This chain connects TRBV4-1 to TRBJ2-7; TRBD2 matches 7 bases. Germline CDR1 MGHRA, CDR2 YSYEKL. J lost 3 bases, V lost 1 base, and 6 bases had no gene match. This CDR3 region has 15 residues. The CDR3 here is CASSQGLADDYEQYF. The CDR3 nucleotides are TGCGCCAGCAGCCAAGGACTAGCTGACGACTACGAGCAGTACTTC.

This chain connects TRBV5-1 to TRBJ2-3, with D perhaps matching TRBD1 (5 bases). The length of the CDR3 is 13 residues. CDR1 is SGHRS, CDR2 YFSETQ, per germline. Trimming cost V 0 bases and J 11 bases, with 13 bases left between them. In DNA form, the CDR3 reads TGCGCCAGCAGCTTGGATACAGGTGGGATGCAGTATTTT. It yields the protein CASSLDTGGMQYF.

This chain uses TRBV28 with TRBJ2-5; 7 bases are a match to TRBD2. J gave up 5 bases and V 4 bases, and 7 bases lay outside the gene matches. The CDR3 contains 14 residues. Per germline, CDR1 MDHEN and CDR2 SYDVKM. CDR3 in amino acids: CASSSPPGGETQYF. Here the CDR3 DNA reads TGTGCCAGCAGTTCCCCCCCCGGGGGGGAGACCCAGTACTTC.

J is TRBJ2-7 and V is TRBV6-5; TRBD1 matches 7 bases. CDR3 length: 14 residues. Germline assignment: CDR1 MNHEY and CDR2 SVGAGI. The V and J ends lost 6 bases and 7 bases, in that order; junction bases with no gene match: 12. CDR3 sequence (DNA): TGTGCCAGCAGCGCAGCCCACAGGGGATGGGAGCAGTACTTC. Translated: CASSAAHRGWEQYF.

This chain uses TRBV6-5 with TRBJ1-3; maybe TRBD1 (5 bases). The CDR3 spans 15 residues. Germline V lookup: CDR1 MNHEY, CDR2 SVGAGI. Trimming stripped 6 bases from V and 2 bases from J, with 14 bases between. Here the CDR3 DNA reads TGTGCCAGCAGACCAACAGGCGGAACTGGAAACACCATATATTTT. This codes for CASRPTGGTGNTIYF.

The rearrangement joins TRBV9 to TRBJ1-4; D is perhaps TRBD1 (6 bases). CDR3 length: 14 amino acids. Germline CDR1 SGDLS, CDR2 YYNGEE. V lost 4 bases and J 10 bases, leaving 17 bases between the germline ends. CDR3 in DNA: TGTGCCAGCAGCACCTACACAGGGTCGGGAAAACTGTTTTTT. Amino acids: CASSTYTGSGKLFF.

V and J are TRBV25-1 and TRBJ1-1; TRBD1 agrees at 8 bases. The CDR3 covers 15 residues. Germline V gives CDR1 MGHDK, CDR2 SYGVNS. V dropped 3 bases and J dropped 4; count of bases not matched to a gene: 7. The DNA for the CDR3 is TGTGCCAGCAGTGACGGTACAGGGGGAATCACTGAAGCTTTCTTT. It is translated as CASSDGTGGITEAFF.

V is TRBV6-6 and J is TRBJ2-7; 9 bases are a match to TRBD2. There are 16 residues in the CDR3. The V gene end was trimmed by 6 bases and the J gene end by 2 bases; junction bases not matched to a gene: 11. Germline lookup yields CDR1 MNHNY and CDR2 SVGAGI (reference sequence). CDR3 amino acids: CASSSPDLAGAYEQYF. CDR3 nucleotide sequence: TGTGCCAGCAGCTCCCCGGACTTAGCGGGAGCCTACGAGCAGTACTTC.

This clone was observed a handful of times. The chain joins TRBV19 to TRBJ1-6; D not certain. V lost 7 bases and J 7 bases, leaving 11 bases between the germline ends. Germline V gives CDR1 LNHDA, CDR2 SQIVND (reference sequence). The CDR3 extends over 13 amino acids. This chain's CDR3 is CASKEGANSPLHF. CDR3 coding DNA: TGTGCCAGTAAGGAGGGAGCGAATTCACCCCTCCACTTT.

J is TRBJ2-3 and V is TRBV7-2, with 8 bases identical to TRBD2. J lost 0 bases, V lost 7 bases, and 6 bases had no gene match. The CDR3 runs to 15 residues. In germline, CDR1 is SGHTA, CDR2 FQGNSA. The CDR3 here is CASNPQRGSTDTQYF. The CDR3 DNA sequence: TGTGCCAGCAACCCCCAGCGGGGGAGCACAGATACGCAGTATTTT.

This clone was counted once. The chain combines TRBV27 with TRBJ2-7; TRBD2 agrees at 9 bases. This CDR3 is built from 16 residues. Germline V gene lookup returns CDR1 MNHEY and CDR2 SMNVEV (reference sequence). Trimming cost V 1 base and J 5 bases; bases outside gene matches: 9. The CDR3 bases are TGTGCCAGCAGTTTATTAGGCGGGGGGGCCGCCCACGAGCAGTACTTC. This encodes CASSLLGGGAAHEQYF.